Listed below are T cell receptor beta chains from one sample, sequenced in a study of shared clonotypes between healthy human individuals. The repertoire was sequenced with immunoSEQ multiplex PCR; TCRdb's copy has only in-frame clones and lacks some. This sample has about 79,000 clones, with roughly three fifths found just once. Sequenced input: memory CD8+ T cells sorted from blood. The receptors were sampled from a man aged 25 to 40 in good health. Both conserved end residues are part of each CDR3. D genes are given only for firm matches. The listing skips clone size in some rows; elsewhere it reads once, few, many or a size class.

j_call clone_size d_call v_call cdr3_aa cdr3_nt
TRBJ2-2 - TRBD2 TRBV2 CASSVRGRASGELFF TGTGCCAGCAGTGTCCGTGGGAGGGCCTCCGGGGAGCTGTTTTTT
TRBJ2-2 - - TRBV11-3 CASSFGITNTGELFF TGTGCCAGCAGCTTCGGAATAACGAACACCGGGGAGCTGTTTTTT
TRBJ1-1 - - TRBV10-3 CAISEGNEAFF TGTGCCATCAGTGAGGGCAACGAAGCTTTCTTT
TRBJ2-5 - TRBD2 TRBV27 CATQTSLLQETQYF TGTGCCACCCAGACTAGCCTGCTCCAAGAGACCCAGTACTTC
TRBJ1-5 - TRBD1 TRBV28 CASSLDRGHQPQHF TGTGCCAGCAGTTTGGACAGGGGGCATCAGCCCCAGCATTTT
TRBJ2-2 - TRBD1 TRBV9 CASSGGTGSAGELFF TGTGCCAGCAGCGGGGGGACAGGGTCGGCCGGGGAGCTGTTTTTT
TRBJ2-7 - - TRBV29-1 CSVESRSENEQYF TGCAGCGTTGAAAGCCGAAGCGAGAACGAGCAGTACTTC
TRBJ2-7 - - TRBV7-9 CASSHRDKPYEQYF TGTGCCAGCAGCCACAGGGACAAACCCTACGAGCAGTACTTC
TRBJ2-5 - - TRBV5-6 CASSLERPKETQYF TGTGCCAGCAGCTTGGAGCGACCGAAGGAGACCCAGTACTTC
TRBJ2-7 - TRBD2 TRBV7-2 CASSLGPSGNYEQYF TGTGCCAGCAGCTTAGGTCCTAGCGGGAACTACGAGCAGTACTTC
TRBJ1-2 - - TRBV4-2 CASSPTGPPEGAVYGYTF TGTGCCAGCAGCCCGACCGGCCCACCGGAGGGTGCGGTTTATGGCTACACCTTC
TRBJ2-1 - - TRBV11-2 CASSPSVPNEQFF TGTGCCAGCAGCCCTAGCGTACCTAATGAGCAGTTCTTC
TRBJ2-1 - - TRBV6-5 CASRPGAIYNEQFF TGTGCCAGCCGACCGGGGGCGATCTACAATGAGCAGTTCTTC
TRBJ2-5 - TRBD2 TRBV27 CASRALAGGGETQYF TGTGCCAGCAGGGCACTAGCGGGAGGGGGAGAGACCCAGTACTTC
TRBJ2-7 many - TRBV10-3 CAISEGQSSYEQYF TGTGCCATCAGTGAGGGACAGAGCTCCTACGAGCAGTACTTC
TRBJ2-1 - - TRBV13 CASSHSRNSSYNEQFF TGTGCCAGCAGCCACTCCAGAAACAGCTCCTACAATGAGCAGTTCTTC
TRBJ2-1 - - TRBV2 CASSASGDEQFF TGTGCCAGCAGTGCGTCGGGCGATGAGCAGTTCTTC
TRBJ2-7 - - TRBV10-1 CASSDPGQTNEQYF TGCGCCAGCAGTGACCCTGGACAGACGAACGAGCAGTACTTC
TRBJ1-5 - - TRBV7-2 CASSWGGQPQHF TGTGCCAGCAGCTGGGGGGGGCAGCCCCAGCATTTT
TRBJ1-4 once TRBD1 TRBV9 CASSVQGTGNEKLFF TGTGCCAGCAGCGTTCAGGGGACAGGCAACGAAAAACTGTTTTTT
TRBJ2-7 - TRBD2 TRBV27 CASSAGLAGGRVGEQYF TGTGCCAGCAGTGCGGGACTAGCGGGAGGTCGGGTGGGTGAGCAGTACTTC
TRBJ2-3 few TRBD2 TRBV28 CASSLAGGHTDTQYF TGTGCCAGCAGTCTAGCGGGAGGGCACACAGATACGCAGTATTTT
TRBJ1-1 - - TRBV5-1 CASSFGNQGTEAFF TGCGCCAGCAGCTTCGGGAATCAGGGGACTGAAGCTTTCTTT
TRBJ2-1 - - TRBV5-4 CASSLAVTRTLTPGEQFF TGTGCCAGCAGCTTGGCCGTTACGAGAACCCTCACCCCTGGAGAGCAGTTCTTC
TRBJ2-2 - - TRBV2 CASSVPTANTGELFF TGTGCCAGCAGTGTCCCGACTGCGAACACCGGGGAGCTGTTTTTT
TRBJ2-5 - TRBD1 TRBV7-9 CASSPRGPETQYF TGTGCCAGCAGCCCCAGGGGGCCGGAGACCCAGTACTTC
TRBJ1-3 few - TRBV19 CASSIWSNSGNTIYF TGTGCCAGTAGTATTTGGAGCAACTCTGGAAACACCATATATTTT
TRBJ2-5 - - TRBV5-1 CASSLGWNQETQYF TGCGCCAGCAGCTTGGGGTGGAACCAAGAGACCCAGTACTTC
TRBJ2-3 - - TRBV11-1 CASSRTQGNLRLSTDTQYF TGTGCCAGCAGCCGGACTCAGGGCAACCTCCGCTTAAGCACAGATACGCAGTATTTT
TRBJ2-7 - - TRBV4-1 CASSQPMRGRFDEQYF TGCGCCAGCAGCCAACCCATGCGGGGGCGATTCGACGAGCAGTACTTC
TRBJ2-2 - TRBD1 TRBV2 CASSLGQGHTGELFF TGTGCCAGCAGCCTCGGACAGGGCCACACCGGGGAGCTGTTTTTT
TRBJ2-2 - - TRBV27 CASSPYLTGELFF TGTGCCAGCAGTCCCTACCTCACCGGGGAGCTGTTTTTT
TRBJ2-5 - TRBD1 TRBV15 CATSSDRGYQETQYF TGTGCCACCAGCAGCGACAGGGGGTACCAAGAGACCCAGTACTTC
TRBJ1-3 - - TRBV6-1 CASNLQSDSGNTIYF TGTGCCAGCAATCTTCAATCCGACTCTGGAAACACCATATATTTT
TRBJ1-2 many - TRBV5-1 CASRSTVDYGYTF TGCGCCAGCAGATCGACGGTAGACTATGGCTACACCTTC
TRBJ2-1 - - TRBV4-1 CASSQESPGDEQFF TGCGCCAGCAGCCAAGAATCGCCCGGGGATGAGCAGTTCTTC
TRBJ2-2 - TRBD2 TRBV27 CASNLRGLPGLAGNTGELFF TGTGCCAGCAACTTGAGGGGTCTACCGGGACTAGCGGGAAACACCGGGGAGCTGTTTTTT
TRBJ2-7 - - TRBV28 CASTGSSYEQYF TGTGCCAGCACGGGGAGCTCCTACGAGCAGTACTTC
TRBJ1-1 few - TRBV28 CASSLSPGTLNTEAFF TGTGCCAGCAGTTTATCTCCCGGGACACTCAACACTGAAGCTTTCTTT
TRBJ1-5 - TRBD1 TRBV25-1 CASSGGGQGNQPQHF TGTGCCAGCAGTGGAGGGGGACAGGGCAATCAGCCCCAGCATTTT
TRBJ2-3 - - TRBV10-3 CAISEGGMQYF TGTGCCATCAGTGAGGGGGGGATGCAGTATTTT
TRBJ2-1 - TRBD1 TRBV9 CASSVDGQGVFGQFF TGTGCCAGCAGCGTAGATGGACAGGGGGTTTTTGGGCAGTTCTTC
TRBJ2-1 - TRBD2 TRBV28 CASSSPGLAYEQFF TGTGCCAGCAGTTCCCCGGGACTAGCCTATGAGCAGTTCTTC
TRBJ1-4 - - TRBV6-6 CASSYTGRAEKLFF TGTGCCAGCAGTTACACAGGGAGGGCGGAAAAACTGTTTTTT
TRBJ2-7 - TRBD2 TRBV10-3 CATGLAGDEQYF TGTGCCACCGGACTAGCGGGAGACGAGCAGTACTTC
TRBJ2-7 many TRBD1 TRBV27 CASSKNNRGVYYEQYF TGTGCCAGCAGCAAAAACAACAGGGGGGTTTACTACGAGCAGTACTTC
TRBJ2-5 few - TRBV7-6 CASSRNTGNQETQYF TGTGCCAGCAGCCGTAACACAGGGAACCAAGAGACCCAGTACTTC
TRBJ2-5 - - TRBV4-1 CASSQAGVETQYF TGCGCCAGCAGCCAAGCGGGTGTGGAGACCCAGTACTTC
TRBJ2-7 - - TRBV6-5 CASSWGSGGASYEQYF TGTGCCAGCAGTTGGGGGTCGGGGGGCGCTTCCTACGAGCAGTACTTC
TRBJ2-1 many TRBD2 TRBV6-1 CASSELAGSYNEQFF TGTGCCAGCAGTGAACTAGCGGGCTCCTACAATGAGCAGTTCTTC
TRBJ1-1 - - TRBV6-5 CASALGWNTEAFF TGTGCCAGCGCCCTCGGGTGGAACACTGAAGCTTTCTTT
TRBJ2-1 - - TRBV6-4 CASSEKPGASGNEQFF TGTGCCAGCAGTGAAAAGCCAGGGGCTAGCGGCAATGAGCAGTTCTTC
TRBJ1-5 - - TRBV5-1 CASFRGAAFNQPQHF TGCGCCAGCTTCCGAGGGGCAGCCTTCAATCAGCCCCAGCATTTT
TRBJ2-3 - - TRBV4-3 CASSQVAASTDTQYF TGCGCCAGCAGCCAAGTAGCGGCTAGCACAGATACGCAGTATTTT
TRBJ2-7 - TRBD2 TRBV19 CASSILAGYEQYF TGTGCCAGTAGTATTCTAGCGGGCTACGAGCAGTACTTC